The 29 T cell receptor beta chains in this list originate from one sample, sequenced in a study of response to subunit inactivated influenza vaccine. TCRdb re-analysed the RT-PCR reads in MiXCR, keeping a single row per CDR3 protein. The sample has about 540,000 distinct CDR3 sequences; approximately 20% are singletons. This sample also appeared in a second study, on T cells expressing NK-cell markers. According to that study: The authors generated TCR beta cDNA through 5'RACE template switching with UMIs.

This material consisted of CD4+ T cells sorted from PBMCs, taken roughly 13 days after vaccination. All receptors come from a man aged 45 to 65 who received an inactivated influenza vaccine.

The gene calls are TRBV6-2 or TRBV6-3 and TRBJ2-1, with D unclear. V lost 5 bases to trimming and J lost 12 bases, with 14 bases between them. The CDR3 sequence is 12 residues long. Germline V gene data show CDR1 as MNHEY and CDR2 as SVGEGT. CDR3 loop: CASSQTGVGQFF. The CDR3 nucleotides read TGTGCCAGCAGTCAGACCGGAGTGGGGCAGTTCTTC.

V gene TRBV5-1 combines with J gene TRBJ2-1; 7 positions match TRBD2. The germline gives CDR1 SGHRS, CDR2 YFSETQ. This CDR3 has 15 amino acids. V was pared by 10 bases and J by 5 bases, with 15 bases of the junction left unmatched. This CDR3 reads CACKEGLTVNNEQFF. DNA for the CDR3: TGCGCCTGCAAGGAGGGACTAACTGTCAACAATGAGCAGTTCTTC. Full variable domain (missing parts from reference TRBV5-1 and TRBJ2-1): KAGVTQTPRYLIKTRGQQVTLSCSPISGHRSVSWYQQTPGQGLQFLFEYFSETQRNKGNFPGRFSGRQFSNSRSEMNVSTLELGDSALYLCACKEGLTVNNEQFFGPGTRLTVL.

The CDR3: CASSLFGARDSPLHF. The CDR3 coding sequence is TGTGCCAGCAGCTTATTTGGGGCTCGGGATTCACCCCTCCACTTT. The chain joins TRBV7-9 to TRBJ1-6; D perhaps matches TRBD1 (5 bases). Trimming pared 2 bases from V and 8 bases from J, leaving 13 bases between. This CDR3 spans 15 amino acids. The germline V gene encodes CDR1 SEHNR and CDR2 FQNEAQ (reference sequence).

This clonotype appeared a few times. This chain uses TRBV27 with TRBJ1-1, with D possibly matching TRBD1 (5 bases). The V gene's germline CDR1 is MNHEY and CDR2 SMNVEV (reference sequence). The CDR3 is 13 amino acids. V dropped 5 bases and J dropped 10 bases, with 17 bases sitting between them. The CDR3 here is CASSQGTARRAFF. In DNA form, the CDR3 reads TGTGCCAGCAGTCAAGGGACGGCGAGGAGAGCTTTCTTT.

The V gene is TRBV5-1, the J gene TRBJ2-7; 7 bases line up with TRBD1. The length of the CDR3 is 14 residues. CDR1 is SGHRS, CDR2 YFSETQ, per germline. The ends lost 7 bases at V and 4 bases at J; junction bases unmatched: 11. CDR3 region: CASAPFDRAYEQYF. The CDR3 region has the DNA TGCGCCAGCGCACCCTTCGACAGGGCTTACGAGCAGTACTTC.

This clonotype has just a few counts. This CDR3 reads CSRTGPGSYEQYF. CDR3 sequence (DNA): TGCAGCAGAACAGGGCCCGGCTCCTACGAGCAGTACTTC. The rearrangement uses TRBV20-1 and TRBJ2-7; tentative D call: TRBD1 (6 bases). From germline, CDR1 is DFQATT and CDR2 SNEGSKA (reference sequence). The CDR3 runs to 13 residues.

This clonotype was detected a few times. The J gene is TRBJ2-1, the V gene TRBV18, with D perhaps TRBD2 (6 bases). The CDR3 loop spans 17 amino acids. Trimming shortened V by 6 bases and J by 9 bases, and 27 bases separated the two germline ends. Germline CDR1 KGHSH, CDR2 LQKENI. The CDR3 coding sequence is TGTGCCAGCTCTCCTAGACTAGTGAGCATATTGGGCGGTGAGCAGTTCTTC. This codes for CASSPRLVSILGGEQFF.

In DNA form, the CDR3 reads TGCAGTGCTAGACCGGGACTAGCGGGAAGGACCGGGGAGCTGTTTTTT. It yields the protein CSARPGLAGRTGELFF. The J gene is TRBJ2-2, the V gene TRBV20-1; 13 bases line up with TRBD2. CDR3 length: 16 amino acids. The V segment lost 2 bases and the J segment 5 bases; nucleotides outside the gene matches: 5. Germline-derived CDR1 and CDR2 are DFQATT and SNEGSKA (reference sequence).

This clonotype was found a few times. The V call is TRBV2, the J call TRBJ1-2; tentatively, D is TRBD1 (6 bases). Germline-derived CDR1 and CDR2 are SNHLY and FYNNEI. The V end lost 0 bases, the J end lost 8 bases, and 16 bases lay between the germline ends. The length of the CDR3 is 15 residues. The chain's CDR3 is CASSEASRGKGGYTF. Here the CDR3 DNA reads TGTGCCAGCAGTGAAGCGTCCAGGGGAAAAGGGGGCTACACCTTC.

In nucleotides, the CDR3 is TGCAGCGTGGGACTAGCGGGACCGGGAGCCGAGCAGTACTTC. It is translated as CSVGLAGPGAEQYF. The rearrangement joins TRBV29-1 to TRBJ2-7; 13 positions agree with TRBD2. This CDR3 has 14 amino acids. The V gene's germline CDR1 is SQVTM and CDR2 ANQGSEA. Trimming removed 6 bases from V and 6 bases from J; junction bases left unmatched: 8.

In its sample, this clonotype was seen a few times. V gene TRBV2 combines with J gene TRBJ2-7, with 9 bases identical to TRBD1. The trim removed 7 bases at V and 3 bases at J, leaving 7 bases unmatched. The CDR3 extends over 14 amino acids. CDR1 SNHLY and CDR2 FYNNEI come from the germline V gene. CDR3 in DNA: TGTGCCAGCAAAAGGGACAGGGCTCTCTACGAGCAGTACTTC. Translation gives CASKRDRALYEQYF.

There are many counts of this clonotype. A read error may account for a junction end that differs from germline. The rearrangement links TRBV5-1 to TRBJ2-5; TRBD1 aligns across 9 bases. Germline assignment: CDR1 SGHRS and CDR2 YFSETQ. The CDR3 runs to 13 residues. CDR3 loop: CASSSGQGETQYF. The CDR3 bases are TGTGCCAGCAGCTCCGGACAGGGGGAGACCCAGTACTTC.

The chain recombines TRBV3-1 with TRBJ2-3, with D tentatively TRBD2 (6 bases). The V gene's germline CDR1 is LGHDT and CDR2 YNNKEL (reference sequence). V was clipped by 11 bases and J by 1 base, with 25 bases between them. The CDR3 loop spans 17 amino acids. The CDR3 region has the DNA TGTGCCTCCACCCAAGATCTTAGGCGGGGTGGCACAGATACGCAGTATTTT. Protein: CASTQDLRRGGTDTQYF.

The rearrangement uses TRBV28 and TRBJ2-4; TRBD2 matches at 7 bases. The CDR3 is 13 residues long. V gave up 6 bases and J gave up 5 bases; unmatched junction bases: 4. The V gene's germline CDR1 is MDHEN and CDR2 SYDVKM. CDR3 region: CASSNLAENIQYF. CDR3 bases: TGTGCCAGCAGCAATCTAGCGGAAAACATTCAGTACTTC.

V is TRBV7-8 and J is TRBJ2-7; D gene unclear. V lost 3 bases and J 1 base, leaving 16 bases between the germline ends. This CDR3 spans 16 amino acids. CDR1 SGHVS and CDR2 FQNEAQ come from the germline V gene. CDR3 coding DNA: TGTGCCAGCAGCTTTGGTCAACGCGTCATGTCCTACGAGCAGTACTTC. It codes for CASSFGQRVMSYEQYF.

The V call is TRBV6-5, the J call TRBJ2-7, with TRBD2 identical over 10 bases. V dropped 4 bases and J dropped 5; count of bases not matched to a gene: 8. CDR1 is MNHEY and CDR2 is SVGAGI in the germline V gene. This CDR3 comprises 15 residues. Written as DNA, the CDR3 is TGTGCCAGCAGTTCAGGGGCTAGCGGGAGCCACGAGCAGTACTTC. Translation gives CASSSGASGSHEQYF.

J is TRBJ2-1 and V is TRBV9; 15 bases map to TRBD2. Per germline, CDR1 SGDLS and CDR2 YYNGEE. V lost 0 bases to trimming and J lost 6 bases; unmatched junction nucleotides: 4. This CDR3 spans 17 amino acids. The DNA of the CDR3 is TGTGCCAGCAGCGTAGTGGGACTAGCGGGAGGAGGCAATGAGCAGTTCTTC. Encoded protein: CASSVVGLAGGGNEQFF.

The chain employs TRBV12-3 or TRBV12-4 and TRBJ1-1, with a weak D call TRBD1 (6 bases). Trimming cost V 0 bases and J 4 bases, with 12 bases left between them. CDR3 length: 15 amino acids. CDR3 bases: TGTGCCAGCAGTTTAGCGCTGGAGGGGGGCACTGAAGCTTTCTTT. It specifies CASSLALEGGTEAFF.

As for this clonotype: This may be a read error: a much more frequent sequence differs by one nucleotide. The chain carries TRBV7-3 and TRBJ2-1; TRBD2 matches 12 bases. Germline CDR1 reads SGHTA; CDR2 reads FQGTGA. The CDR3 contains 15 residues. CDR3 in amino acids: CASSSTSGSGNVQFF. CDR3 bases: TGTGCCAGCAGCTCGACTAGCGGGAGCGGCAATGTGCAGTTCTTC.

This clonotype was detected many times. The V and J genes are TRBV29-1 and TRBJ2-5; D ambiguous. CDR3 size: 14 residues. V lost 0 bases and J 3 bases, leaving 11 bases between the germline ends. Germline V gene sequence: CDR1 SQVTM, CDR2 ANQGSEA. In DNA, the CDR3 is TGCAGCGTTGAAGATCTCGTAGTCGAAGAGACCCAGTACTTC. Residues: CSVEDLVVEETQYF. Complete variable domain (other parts from reference TRBV29-1 and TRBJ2-5): SAVISQKPSRDICQRGTSLTIQCQVDSQVTMMFWYRQQPGQSLTLIATANQGSEATYESGFVIDKFPISRPNLTFSTLTVSNMSPEDSSIYLCSVEDLVVEETQYFGPGTRLLVL.

This clonotype was found a few times. The chain joins TRBV9 to TRBJ2-4; D is ambiguous. The CDR3 runs 18 residues. Germline V gene lookup returns CDR1 SGDLS and CDR2 YYNGEE. The ends were cut back, 0 bases at V and 0 bases at J, with 16 bases in the middle. The CDR3 is CASSVGVTLSLAKNIQYF. The CDR3 DNA sequence: TGTGCCAGCAGCGTAGGGGTAACATTGTCTTTAGCCAAAAACATTCAGTACTTC.

This chain joins TRBV4-3 and TRBJ2-2; the match to TRBD2 covers 7 bases. The CDR3 has 14 amino acids. Germline CDR1 is LGHNA and CDR2 is YSLEER. J gave up 2 bases and V 5 bases, and 2 bases lay outside the gene matches. The CDR3 sequence is CASSAGVNTGELFF. The CDR3 bases are TGCGCCAGCAGCGCGGGGGTCAACACCGGGGAGCTGTTTTTT.

There are a few counts of this clonotype. The chain recombines TRBV20-1 with TRBJ2-1, with TRBD2 identical over 8 bases. Germline V gene lookup returns CDR1 DFQATT and CDR2 SNEGSKA (reference sequence). V was clipped by 0 bases and J by 8 bases; unmatched bases: 15. This CDR3 has 17 residues. CDR3 nucleotide sequence: TGCAGTGCTAGAGACCGCTCTCGGGAGGGCCTCAGGGATGAGCAGTTCTTC. Protein product: CSARDRSREGLRDEQFF.

This clonotype has just a few counts. V and J are TRBV6-2 or TRBV6-3 and TRBJ2-5; D remains ambiguous. The V gene lost 7 bases and the J gene lost 0 bases, with 9 bases spanning the gap. Germline-derived CDR1 and CDR2 are MNHEY and SVGEGT. The length of the CDR3 is 13 residues. CDR3 DNA sequence: TGTGCCAGCATTTCCCGGAACCAAGAGACCCAGTACTTC. It yields the protein CASISRNQETQYF.

The chain employs TRBV12-3 or TRBV12-4 and TRBJ1-1; possibly TRBD1 for D (5 bases). V was trimmed by 4 bases and J by 4 bases, leaving 16 bases between them. The CDR3 length is 15 residues. The CDR3 loop is CASSSWTPRSTEAFF. CDR3 DNA sequence: TGTGCCAGCAGTTCCTGGACACCAAGGAGCACTGAAGCTTTCTTT.

This clonotype was recorded once. The rearrangement links TRBV7-8 to TRBJ1-1; 10 bases are shared with TRBD1. Unmatched junction bases numbered 21, after V lost 4 bases and J lost 7 bases. This CDR3 region has 19 residues. CDR1 is SGHVS, CDR2 FQNEAQ, per germline. CDR3 residues: CASSSRTGGSLNPLLEAFF. CDR3 in DNA: TGTGCCAGCAGCTCCCGGACAGGGGGGAGTTTAAATCCCCTTCTTGAAGCTTTCTTT.

The rearrangement joins TRBV7-9 to TRBJ1-2, with TRBD1 matching over 8 bases. Germline values: CDR1 SEHNR, CDR2 FQNEAQ (reference sequence). V lost 5 bases, J lost 5 bases, and 16 bases stayed unmatched. This CDR3 is 17 amino acids long. CDR3 coding DNA: TGTGCCAGCAGCCCCCCAGGGGGCGTCGGTCTTCGATATGGCTACACCTTC. As protein: CASSPPGGVGLRYGYTF.

There are a few counts of this clonotype. The genes are TRBV11-2 and TRBJ1-1; 9 bases align to TRBD1. The junction had 13 bases not matched to a gene; V was cut back by 7 bases and J by 1 base. Germline V gives CDR1 SGHAT, CDR2 FQNNGV. This CDR3 spans 17 amino acids. The CDR3 loop is CASNGGTGNFRNTEAFF. The CDR3 region has the DNA TGTGCCAGCAACGGGGGGACAGGGAACTTCCGGAACACTGAAGCTTTCTTT.

This clonotype was counted many times. V is TRBV29-1 and J is TRBJ2-5, with 7 bases identical to TRBD2. This CDR3 is 15 amino acids long. Germline trimming cut 5 bases from V and 1 base from J; bases unmatched to any gene: 10. Germline loops: CDR1 SQVTM, CDR2 ANQGSEA. CDR3 in amino acids: CSVLPERDFQETQYF. DNA for the CDR3: TGCAGCGTTCTCCCCGAGCGGGACTTCCAAGAGACCCAGTACTTC.